These T cell receptor beta chains were read from a single sample in a study of T cells in Graves' hyperthyroidism and ophthalmopathy. TCRdb itself ran the multiplex PCR reads through MiXCR, one entry per CDR3 protein. The data contain hundreds of thousands of distinct CDR3 sequences, about 15% of them singletons. Sequenced input: blood. The receptor set was obtained from a woman aged 40 to 55 with Graves' ophthalmopathy. Each CDR3 is given with its conserved first and last residue. The D gene is left open where the match is weak. A clone size is listed for some rows: how often the clone was seen (once, few, many), or a class if it is expanded.

j_call	d_call	v_call	cdr3_length	clone_size	cdr3_nt	cdr3_aa
TRBJ1-5	-	TRBV11-2	16	-	TGTGCCAGCAGCTTAGGACTCCCGTATAGCAATCAGCCCCAGCATTTT	CASSLGLPYSNQPQHF
TRBJ2-7	-	TRBV18	15	few	TGTGCCAGCTCAACCACCGGGGGCGAGTTGAACGAGCAGTACTTC	CASSTTGGELNEQYF
TRBJ1-2	-	TRBV12-3/TRBV12-4	16	many	TGTGCCAGCAGTTTATATGAGGACAGACTACGGTATGGCTACACCTTC	CASSLYEDRLRYGYTF
TRBJ2-5	-	TRBV27	15	many	TGTGCCAGCAGTCCATGGGGGACACTCCAAGAGACCCAGTACTTC	CASSPWGTLQETQYF
TRBJ2-7	-	TRBV20-1	16	once	TGCAGTGCTAGAGATCTTTGGGTCGGGGACTCCTACGAGCAGTACTTC	CSARDLWVGDSYEQYF
TRBJ2-7	TRBD2	TRBV14	15	many	TGTGCCAGCAGCCGGATAGCGGGATCTGTGGACGAGCAGTACTTC	CASSRIAGSVDEQYF
TRBJ2-2	-	TRBV20-1	15	few	TGCAGTGCTCAACAGGGATCCTTTAACACCGGGGAGCTGTTTTTT	CSAQQGSFNTGELFF
TRBJ2-7	TRBD1	TRBV6-1	12	many	TGTGCCAGCACCACAGGGGGCAACGAGCAGTACTTC	CASTTGGNEQYF
TRBJ2-7	-	TRBV24-1	13	few	TGTGCCACCAGTGATAGGACAAGCTACGAGCAGTACTTC	CATSDRTSYEQYF
TRBJ2-1	TRBD2	TRBV20-1	14	many	TGCAGTGCCGCTCTACTAGCGGGAGGGAATGAGCAGTTCTTC	CSAALLAGGNEQFF
TRBJ1-2	-	TRBV28	13	-	TGTGCCAGCAGTTCCACCATGATGGATGGCTACACCTTC	CASSSTMMDGYTF
TRBJ1-1	-	TRBV12-3/TRBV12-4	17	many	TGTGCCAGCAGTTTAGCTTTCCGAGGACAGCTGAACACTGAAGCTTTCTTT	CASSLAFRGQLNTEAFF
TRBJ1-1	TRBD1	TRBV19	14	many	TGTGCCAGTAGGCCCCGGACAGGGAACACTGAAGCTTTCTTT	CASRPRTGNTEAFF
TRBJ1-1	-	TRBV12-3/TRBV12-4	14	-	TGTGCCAGCAGTAGAGGACACATGAACACTGAAGCTTTCTTT	CASSRGHMNTEAFF
TRBJ1-2	-	TRBV6-1	12	many	TGTGCCATAAACGGGGATTCCCCTGGCTACACCTTC	CAINGDSPGYTF
TRBJ2-7	TRBD1	TRBV27	13	many	TGTGCCAGCAGTCCGGACAGGGGCCACGAGCAGTACTTC	CASSPDRGHEQYF
TRBJ2-7	TRBD2	TRBV5-1	14	many	TGCGCCAGCAGCTTCGGCCTAGCGGGGATCGAGCAGTACTTC	CASSFGLAGIEQYF
TRBJ1-1	TRBD1	TRBV5-1	15	many	TGCGCCAGCAACCCCGACAGGGGGCGCGGGGCTGAAGCTTTCTTT	CASNPDRGRGAEAFF
TRBJ1-5	-	TRBV6-1	14	many	TGTGCCAGCAGTCCTGGGGGACGCGGTCAGCCCCAGCATTTT	CASSPGGRGQPQHF
TRBJ2-7	TRBD1	TRBV28	14	many	TGTGCCAGCAGTTTATTGACAGGGGGATACGAGCAGTACTTC	CASSLLTGGYEQYF
TRBJ2-5	TRBD2	TRBV7-2	15	once	TGTGCCAGCAGCTTGGGACTAGCGTTACAAGAGACCCAGTACTTC	CASSLGLALQETQYF
TRBJ2-5	-	TRBV7-9	14	-	TGTGCCAGCAGCTCAGGGGAGCTACAAGAGACCCAGTACTTC	CASSSGELQETQYF
TRBJ2-2	TRBD1	TRBV5-1	14	many	TGCGCCAGCAGCTGGACAGGGGACGCCGGGGAGCTGTTTTTT	CASSWTGDAGELFF
TRBJ2-7	-	TRBV28	15	many	TGTGCCAGCAGGATTTCAGGATCCAGCTCCTACGAGCAGTACTTC	CASRISGSSSYEQYF
TRBJ1-2	-	TRBV14	15	-	TGTGCCAGCAGCCAAGATCCCAGGGGCGTATATGGCTACACCTTC	CASSQDPRGVYGYTF
TRBJ1-6	-	TRBV4-3	15	many	TGCGCCAGCAGCCAAGAACAAAGCTATAATTCACCCCTCCACTTT	CASSQEQSYNSPLHF
TRBJ2-2	-	TRBV10-3	13	many	TGTGCCATCAGTTTACCAGGGGCCGGGGAGCTGTTTTTT	CAISLPGAGELFF
TRBJ1-1	TRBD1	TRBV12-3/TRBV12-4	13	few	TGTGCCAGCAGAAACAGGGGGGTCACTGAAGCTTTCTTT	CASRNRGVTEAFF
TRBJ2-7	TRBD2	TRBV4-1	18	few	TGCGCCAGCAGCCAAGAGCCCAGTGGACTAGCGGCGCTCTACGAGCAGTACTTC	CASSQEPSGLAALYEQYF
TRBJ1-2	-	TRBV28	13	many	TGTGCCAGCAGGCTATCCGCCGGACTCAGCTACACCTTC	CASRLSAGLSYTF
TRBJ2-7	TRBD2	TRBV4-1	17	few	TGCGCCAGCAGCCGGGACCCGACATCTAGCGGGAGCTACGAGCAGTACTTC	CASSRDPTSSGSYEQYF
TRBJ2-7	TRBD2	TRBV28	16	many	TGTGCCAGCAGTTTGCTGGGGGCTAGCGGGAGTTACGAGCAGTACTTC	CASSLLGASGSYEQYF
TRBJ1-1	-	TRBV6-5	13	many	TGTGCCAGCAGTTACTCGACTTTAACTGAAGCTTTCTTT	CASSYSTLTEAFF
TRBJ2-7	-	TRBV28	15	many	TGTGCCAGCAGTTCGATACGAGAATACAGCTACGAGCAGTACTTC	CASSSIREYSYEQYF
TRBJ1-1	-	TRBV19	14	many	TGTGCCAGTAGTATAGTTTACAAGAACACTGAAGCTTTCTTT	CASSIVYKNTEAFF
TRBJ2-5	-	TRBV6-5	15	-	TGTGCCAGCAGTTACTCAACGGGAGTGATGGAGACCCAGTACTTC	CASSYSTGVMETQYF
TRBJ2-5	-	TRBV7-2	14	many	TGTGCCAGCAGCTTTGAGGGGGGACAAGAGACCCAGTACTTC	CASSFEGGQETQYF
TRBJ2-1	-	TRBV11-1	16	many	TGTGCCAGCAGCTACCGCTTTGGCAGGGGAAACAATGAGCAGTTCTTC	CASSYRFGRGNNEQFF
TRBJ2-5	TRBD2	TRBV30	14	many	TGTGCCTGGACGGGACTAGCGGTTCAAGAGACCCAGTACTTC	CAWTGLAVQETQYF
TRBJ1-5	-	TRBV7-3	15	few	TGTGCCAGCAGCTTAAGTGGAGGGGATAATCAGCCCCAGCATTTT	CASSLSGGDNQPQHF
TRBJ1-1	-	TRBV28	16	few	TGTGCCAGCAGTTCCCTTTTCCGGGGGATGAACACTGAAGCTTTCTTT	CASSSLFRGMNTEAFF
TRBJ2-7	-	TRBV28	13	-	TGTGCCAGCAGTTTTAAACAGGTTGACGAGCAGTACTTC	CASSFKQVDEQYF
TRBJ2-2	TRBD2	TRBV7-8	15	few	TGTGCCAGCAGGAAAGAAGCGGGAGATACCGGGGAGCTGTTTTTT	CASRKEAGDTGELFF
TRBJ1-1	-	TRBV20-1	13	-	TGCAGTGCTAGCCGGACAGAGAACACTGAAGCTTTCTTT	CSASRTENTEAFF
TRBJ2-7	TRBD1	TRBV11-2	15	-	TGTGCCAGCAGCGGGGGACAGGTTAACTCCTACGAGCAGTACTTC	CASSGGQVNSYEQYF
TRBJ2-5	TRBD2	TRBV7-2	14	many	TGTGCCAGCAGCTTGCGGCGGGAGAGGGAGACCCAGTACTTC	CASSLRRERETQYF
TRBJ1-2	-	TRBV19	12	many	TGTGCCAGTAGGGGGGCCCTCTATGGCTACACCTTC	CASRGALYGYTF
TRBJ1-2	TRBD1	TRBV29-1	15	many	TGCAGCGTTGAGGGACAGGGCCTAGCTAACTATGGCTACACCTTC	CSVEGQGLANYGYTF